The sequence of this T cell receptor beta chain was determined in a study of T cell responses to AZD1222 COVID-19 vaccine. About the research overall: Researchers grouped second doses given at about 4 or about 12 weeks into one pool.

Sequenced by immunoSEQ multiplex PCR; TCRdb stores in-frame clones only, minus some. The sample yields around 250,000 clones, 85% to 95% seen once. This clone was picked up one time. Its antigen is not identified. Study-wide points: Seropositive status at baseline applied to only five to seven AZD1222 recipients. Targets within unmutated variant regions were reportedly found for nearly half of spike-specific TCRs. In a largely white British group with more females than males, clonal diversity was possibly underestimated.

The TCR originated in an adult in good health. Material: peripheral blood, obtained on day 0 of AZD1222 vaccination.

In nucleotides, the CDR3 is TGTGCCAGCAGACATAGACCGGGACTAGTCTACGAGCAGTACTTC. Protein product: CASRHRPGLVYEQYF. The chain uses TRBV28 and TRBJ2-7; 8 bases line up with TRBD2. Trimming removed 6 bases from V and 3 bases from J; junction bases left unmatched: 10. Germline V gene data show CDR1 as MDHEN and CDR2 as SYDVKM. The CDR3 has 15 residues. The whole variable domain, remainder taken from reference TRBV28 and TRBJ2-7, is DVKVTQSSRYLVKRTGEKVFLECVQDMDHENMFWYRQDPGLGLRLIYFSYDVKMKEKGDIPEGYSVSREKKERFSLILESASTNQTSMYLCASRHRPGLVYEQYFGPGTRLTVT.